The 14 T cell receptor beta chains below all came from one sample that was sequenced in a study of cytomegalovirus exposure and HLA in healthy donors. Vbeta (60) and Jbeta (13) primers were used in the PCR. Clones were sequenced by immunoSEQ multiplex PCR, and TCRdb holds only the in-frame ones, with some missing. The sample consists of 100,000 to 150,000 clones, 70% to 85% of them appearing once. The material sequenced was PBMCs. These receptors all stem from a young man in good health and CMV-seronegative.

This sequence joins TRBV29-1 and TRBJ1-1, with 11 bases lining up with TRBD1. The CDR3 covers 13 residues. The ends lost 7 bases at V and 5 bases at J; junction bases unmatched: 6. Germline lookup yields CDR1 SQVTM and CDR2 ANQGSEA. CDR3 nucleotides: TGCAGCGCTTCGGACAGGGGGCGAACTGAAGCTTTCTTT. Translation: CSASDRGRTEAFF.

This chain uses TRBV10-3 with TRBJ1-1; tentative D call: TRBD1 (6 bases). The CDR3 totals 14 residues. The germline V gene encodes CDR1 ENHRY and CDR2 SYGVKD. The V gene lost 5 bases and the J gene lost 6 bases, with 16 bases spanning the gap. CDR3 in DNA: TGTGCCATCAGTTATGGACAGAAAGGCCCTGAAGCTTTCTTT. It specifies CAISYGQKGPEAFF.

Here the CDR3 reads CASSFQTSGGNEQFF. CDR3 nucleotide sequence: TGTGCCAGCAGCTTCCAGACTAGCGGAGGTAATGAGCAGTTCTTC. The chain recombines TRBV11-2 with TRBJ2-1; 9 bases agree with TRBD2. V lost 3 bases to trimming and J lost 7 bases; unmatched junction nucleotides: 7. The CDR3 consists of 15 residues. CDR1 and CDR2 (germline): SGHAT, FQNNGV.

The chain employs TRBV7-3 and TRBJ1-2; 7 nucleotides agree with TRBD1. The CDR3 spans 13 residues. Germline assignment: CDR1 SGHTA and CDR2 FQGTGA. Trimming cost V 3 bases and J 8 bases; bases outside gene matches: 6. The CDR3 here is CASSLTGTSGYTF. The CDR3 DNA sequence: TGTGCCAGCAGCTTGACAGGGACGAGCGGCTACACCTTC.

This rearrangement joins TRBV6-1 to TRBJ1-1; D might be TRBD1 (5 bases). The V gene lost 6 bases and the J gene lost 9 bases, with 20 bases spanning the gap. The CDR3 has 14 amino acids. CDR1 MNHNS and CDR2 SASEGT come from the germline V gene. The DNA for the CDR3 is TGTGCCAGCAGAACCGGACACGCCAGAGGCAAAGCTTTCTTT. Translation gives CASRTGHARGKAFF.

V gene TRBV7-9 combines with J gene TRBJ2-7, with TRBD2 matching over 8 bases. Germline V gene data show CDR1 as SEHNR and CDR2 as FQNEAQ (reference sequence). Germline trimming cut 5 bases from V and 4 bases from J; bases unmatched to any gene: 7. The CDR3 totals 14 residues. The CDR3 bases are TGTGCCAGCAGCCAGGGAGCGGGGGAGTACGAGCAGTACTTC. Encoded protein: CASSQGAGEYEQYF.

The chain couples TRBV5-1 to TRBJ2-3, with TRBD2 matching over 8 bases. The CDR3 is 16 residues long. Unmatched junction bases numbered 5, after V lost 0 bases and J lost 2 bases. Looked up from germline, CDR1 is SGHRS and CDR2 is YFSETQ. The CDR3 loop reads CASSLDGGAPTDTQYF. The CDR3 bases are TGCGCCAGCAGCTTGGACGGGGGGGCCCCCACAGATACGCAGTATTTT.

This clone is a singleton in its sample. V usage is TRBV29-1 and J usage is TRBJ2-1; 10 nucleotides match TRBD1. There are 15 residues in the CDR3. Germline CDR1 and CDR2: SQVTM and ANQGSEA. The J segment lost 7 bases and the V segment lost 7 bases, leaving 13 bases of the junction unmatched. In DNA form, the CDR3 reads TGCAGCGCCTTGGGTCGGGGGACAGGGGAGAATGAGCAGTTCTTC. Translation: CSALGRGTGENEQFF.

Comments on this clone: Other DNA sequences within the sample encode an identical CDR3. This sequence joins TRBV19 and TRBJ2-7; TRBD1 is a possible D gene (6 bases). V was clipped by 2 bases and J by 1 base, with 9 bases between them. The CDR3 is made up of 14 amino acids. Germline CDR1 is LNHDA and CDR2 is SQIVND (reference sequence). The CDR3 protein is CASSIRQGSYEQYF. The CDR3 nucleotides are TGTGCCAGTAGTATACGTCAGGGGTCCTACGAGCAGTACTTC. Full variable domain (remainder filled in from reference TRBV19 and TRBJ2-7): DGGITQSPKYLFRKEGQNVTLSCEQNLNHDAMYWYRQDPGQGLRLIYYSQIVNDFQKGDIAEGYSVSREKKESFPLTVTSAQKNPTAFYLCASSIRQGSYEQYFGPGTRLTVT.

The chain is built from TRBV27 and TRBJ1-1; D is ambiguous. The V and J ends lost 5 bases and 4 bases respectively, with 11 bases between them. The V gene's germline CDR1 is MNHEY and CDR2 SMNVEV (reference sequence). The CDR3 has 13 amino acids. CDR3 coding DNA: TGTGCCAGCAGTACTGTGAGAGCCACTGAAGCTTTCTTT. Translation: CASSTVRATEAFF.

V and J are TRBV6-5 and TRBJ1-1; D is unclear. V shed 0 bases and J shed 8 bases, with 10 bases lying between them. CDR1 MNHEY and CDR2 SVGAGI come from the germline V gene. The CDR3 spans 13 residues. Written as DNA, the CDR3 is TGTGCCAGCAGTTACTCGTCCGCCAGAGAAGCTTTCTTT. It is translated as CASSYSSAREAFF.

The rearrangement joins TRBV7-9 to TRBJ2-2, with 7 bases fitting TRBD1. Germline V lookup: CDR1 SEHNR, CDR2 FQNEAQ (reference sequence). CDR3 size: 17 residues. V shed 5 bases, J shed 0 bases, and the junction held 9 bases outside the gene matches. In nucleotides, the CDR3 is TGTGCCAGCAGCAGGCCGGGACAGCTCGCGAACACCGGGGAGCTGTTTTTT. Translation: CASSRPGQLANTGELFF.

The rearrangement joins TRBV4-1 to TRBJ2-2; tentatively, D is TRBD1 (6 bases). Per germline, CDR1 MGHRA and CDR2 YSYEKL. CDR3 size: 14 residues. Trimming left V 2 bases short and J 6 bases short, with 10 bases between. The CDR3 sequence: CASSQPTGAGELFF. DNA of the CDR3: TGCGCCAGCAGCCAACCGACAGGCGCCGGGGAGCTGTTTTTT.

The CDR3 DNA follows: TGTGCCAGCAGTTACGCGGGACAGGAACTGTTTTTT. Its translation: CASSYAGQELFF. V and J are TRBV6-5 and TRBJ1-4, with TRBD1 matching 8 bases. The V gene's germline CDR1 is MNHEY and CDR2 SVGAGI. The CDR3 runs 12 residues. The ends lost 2 bases at V and 12 bases at J; junction bases unmatched: 2.